This note documents a single T cell receptor (beta chain) sequence. Its antigen is not known. This sample includes further DNA sequences coding for the same CDR3. V lost 0 bases, J lost 2 bases, and 8 bases lay in between. This CDR3 has 14 residues. Per the germline V gene, CDR1 is SGHRS and CDR2 is YFSETQ. With 60 Vbeta and 13 Jbeta primers, the PCR was carried out. Clones were read by immunoSEQ multiplex PCR, and TCRdb kept only the in-frame ones, dropping some. The profile covers tens of thousands of clones, with less than 85% appearing a single time and approximately 19% taken by the ten largest. This sample stems from a study of cytomegalovirus exposure and HLA in healthy donors. Study summary: Membership in the Caucasian-associated ancestry cluster was found for about four fifths of around 380 genotyped donors.

Broader study findings: Analyses of presence/absence relied on an assumption of roughly uniform sequencing depth across donors. Most sequenced TCRs were rare (though some public TCRs occurred in many donors).

Material for sequencing was PBMCs. This TCR came from a woman in her sixties or seventies in good health and CMV-seropositive. The chain joins TRBV5-1 to TRBJ2-5, with D possibly being TRBD2 (6 bases). The CDR3 DNA reads as TGCGCCAGCAGCTTGGCCGGGGGACAAGAGACCCAGTACTTC. Protein sequence: CASSLAGGQETQYF.